This is a list of T cell receptor beta chains from one sample in a study of blood T cell repertoires in COVID-19. Only in-frame clones appear in the TCRdb table, and some are missing; sequencing was by immunoSEQ multiplex PCR. The sample has about 100,000 clones, around four fifths seen once; the top ten hold around an eighth. Sequenced material: peripheral blood. Every receptor here comes from a woman aged 65 to 85 with acute or convalescent COVID-19. CDR3s include the opening cysteine and the closing phenylalanine or tryptophan. D genes are given only for firm matches. Not every row has a clone size; where given, it reads once, few, many or a size class.

D gene	V gene	J gene	clone size	CDR3 protein	CDR3 DNA
-	TRBV6-5	TRBJ1-3	-	CASTAGGDLLNTIYF	TGTGCCAGCACGGCCGGTGGAGACTTACTAAACACCATATATTTT
-	TRBV7-9	TRBJ1-1	-	CASSFSQGKLEAFF	TGTGCCAGCAGCTTTTCCCAGGGGAAGTTGGAAGCTTTCTTT
-	TRBV30	TRBJ1-2	-	CAWSLPGRGGYTF	TGTGCCTGGAGTCTCCCAGGGAGGGGTGGCTACACCTTC
TRBD1	TRBV7-2	TRBJ2-5	-	CASSLDGTGGRETQYF	TGTGCCAGCAGCTTAGATGGGACAGGGGGTAGAGAGACCCAGTACTTC
TRBD1	TRBV19	TRBJ1-4	few	CASSTTGLNEKLFF	TGTGCCAGTAGCACGACAGGGCTTAATGAAAAACTGTTTTTT
TRBD1	TRBV7-2	TRBJ1-1	-	CASSRDRNTEAFF	TGTGCCAGCAGCCGGGACAGGAACACTGAAGCTTTCTTT
-	TRBV11-3	TRBJ1-3	-	CASSEGQGLGNTIYF	TGTGCCAGCAGCGAAGGCCAGGGGCTTGGAAACACCATATATTTT
TRBD1	TRBV5-1	TRBJ2-5	-	CASSLDGQGAGETQYF	TGCGCCAGCAGCTTAGACGGACAGGGGGCAGGGGAGACCCAGTACTTC
-	TRBV20-1	TRBJ2-7	-	CSASDIGVSYEQYF	TGCAGTGCTAGTGATATCGGGGTTTCCTACGAGCAGTACTTC
-	TRBV28	TRBJ1-5	few	CASSPSGDHQPQHF	TGTGCCAGCAGCCCCTCAGGGGACCATCAGCCCCAGCATTTT
-	TRBV10-1	TRBJ1-6	once	CASSESLVLNKAPLHF	TGCGCCAGCAGTGAGTCGCTAGTGCTAAATAAGGCACCCCTCCACTTT
TRBD1	TRBV6-5	TRBJ1-3	-	CASWGGQGPIYF	TGTGCCAGTTGGGGGGGACAGGGCCCCATATATTTT
-	TRBV2	TRBJ1-2	-	CASSYQVREGYTF	TGTGCCAGCAGTTACCAGGTCCGGGAGGGCTACACCTTC
-	TRBV10-3	TRBJ1-2	-	CAISENSGGGNGYTF	TGTGCCATCAGTGAAAATTCGGGCGGGGGGAATGGCTACACCTTC
TRBD1	TRBV18	TRBJ2-7	-	CASNPQGANEQYF	TGTGCCAGCAATCCCCAGGGGGCCAACGAGCAGTACTTC
-	TRBV27	TRBJ1-4	once	CATSARSREKLFF	TGTGCCACTTCGGCGCGTTCCAGGGAAAAACTGTTTTTT
TRBD1	TRBV6-5	TRBJ1-2	-	CASTQGARYGYTF	TGTGCCAGCACGCAGGGGGCTCGATATGGCTACACCTTC
TRBD1	TRBV3-1/TRBV3-2	TRBJ1-2	-	CASSSADRGENGYTF	TGTGCCAGCAGCTCCGCGGACAGGGGCGAAAATGGCTACACCTTC
-	TRBV19	TRBJ1-2	-	CASNPAQTGKYGYTF	TGTGCCAGTAATCCCGCCCAGACAGGAAAATATGGCTACACCTTC
-	TRBV30	TRBJ1-2	-	CAWKGQGYNYGYTF	TGTGCCTGGAAGGGGCAGGGTTATAACTATGGCTACACCTTC
-	TRBV18	TRBJ2-1	-	CASSSRGDNNEQFF	TGTGCCAGCTCCTCACGGGGGGACAACAATGAGCAGTTCTTC
-	TRBV5-4	TRBJ1-1	-	CASSLDSITEAFF	TGTGCCAGCAGCTTGGACAGTATAACTGAAGCTTTCTTT
TRBD1	TRBV27	TRBJ1-2	once	CASSPGTAPTGYTF	TGTGCCAGCTCCCCGGGGACAGCCCCTACTGGCTACACCTTC
-	TRBV6-6	TRBJ2-2	-	CASSYFDSNTGELFF	TGTGCCAGCAGTTACTTCGACTCGAACACCGGGGAGCTGTTTTTT
TRBD2	TRBV19	TRBJ2-3	-	CASSTSSGGADTQYF	TGTGCCAGTAGTACCTCTAGCGGGGGGGCAGATACGCAGTATTTT
-	TRBV14	TRBJ2-7	few	CASSHWTALNNEQYF	TGTGCCAGCAGTCATTGGACAGCCCTCAACAACGAGCAGTACTTC
-	TRBV7-2	TRBJ2-2	-	CASSPRGAHGELFF	TGTGCCAGCAGCCCCCGGGGGGCTCACGGGGAGCTGTTTTTT
TRBD1	TRBV5-1	TRBJ1-2	-	CASSLEQGAFSGYTF	TGCGCCAGCAGCTTGGAACAGGGGGCTTTCAGTGGCTACACCTTC
-	TRBV6-2/TRBV6-3	TRBJ1-6	-	CASSYEWQGQSPLHF	TGTGCCAGCAGTTACGAGTGGCAGGGGCAGTCACCCCTCCACTTT
-	TRBV6-6	TRBJ1-2	-	CASSDGRRVDGYTF	TGTGCCAGCAGTGATGGACGGAGGGTGGATGGCTACACCTTC
-	TRBV9	TRBJ2-1	-	CASGGGVQQFF	TGTGCCAGCGGTGGCGGGGTCCAGCAGTTCTTC
-	TRBV19	TRBJ1-5	-	CASSIRAGPYSNQPQHF	TGTGCCAGTAGTATCCGGGCAGGGCCTTATAGCAATCAGCCCCAGCATTTT
-	TRBV6-5	TRBJ1-5	-	CASRETTDIRQHF	TGTGCCTCAAGAGAGACCACGGACATCCGCCAGCATTTT
TRBD2	TRBV9	TRBJ2-3	-	CASSQTAGVSTDTQYF	TGTGCCAGCAGCCAAACAGCGGGGGTTAGCACAGATACGCAGTATTTT
-	TRBV4-1	TRBJ2-3	-	CASSPRADTQYF	TGCGCCAGCAGCCCCCGAGCAGATACGCAGTATTTT
-	TRBV7-9	TRBJ2-6	-	CASSLYTGANVLTF	TGTGCCAGCAGCTTATACACTGGGGCCAACGTCCTGACTTTC
-	TRBV10-2	TRBJ2-3	once	CASSENLPGTDTQYF	TGCGCCAGCAGTGAGAACTTGCCCGGCACAGATACGCAGTATTTT
-	TRBV4-1	TRBJ2-5	-	CASSLGQGRAIETQYF	TGCGCCAGCAGCCTGGGGCAGGGAAGAGCTATTGAGACCCAGTACTTC
-	TRBV3-1/TRBV3-2	TRBJ1-4	-	CASSQGPRERLFF	TGTGCCAGCAGCCAAGGCCCTAGAGAGCGGCTGTTTTTT
-	TRBV6-5	TRBJ1-1	-	CASSPSTVAEAFF	TGTGCCAGCAGCCCCTCGACTGTCGCTGAAGCTTTCTTT
TRBD1	TRBV10-2	TRBJ2-7	-	CASSDRGRVREQYF	TGCGCCAGCAGTGACAGGGGGCGAGTCAGAGAGCAGTACTTC
TRBD1	TRBV19	TRBJ1-5	-	CASSSGTGGSPQHF	TGTGCCAGTAGTTCCGGGACAGGGGGCTCGCCCCAGCATTTT
TRBD1	TRBV19	TRBJ1-1	-	CASIHRGSLAEAFF	TGTGCCAGTATCCACAGGGGGTCGTTGGCTGAAGCTTTCTTT
-	TRBV24-1	TRBJ2-1	-	CATSDRTAYNEQFF	TGTGCCACCAGTGATCGGACAGCCTACAATGAGCAGTTCTTC
TRBD1	TRBV7-8	TRBJ1-1	-	CASSLNRDRVVIFF	TGTGCCAGCAGCCTTAACAGGGACAGGGTGGTTATATTCTTT
-	TRBV5-1	TRBJ2-5	-	CASSRQIQETQYF	TGCGCCAGCAGCCGACAGATTCAAGAGACCCAGTACTTC